The 17 T cell receptor beta chains listed next were all sequenced from one sample in a study of blood T cell repertoires in COVID-19. Here immunoSEQ multiplex PCR was the method, and the copy in TCRdb shows in-frame clones only, minus some. The sample records about 240,000 clones, 85% to 90% being singletons. Sequencing was performed on peripheral blood. These receptors came from a man between 60 and 70 years old with acute or convalescent COVID-19.

This clone was detected once. Germline is not matched at one junction end, which may reflect a read error. J is TRBJ1-2 and V is TRBV3-1 (or the pseudogene TRBV3-2); the D gene is possibly TRBD1 (6 bases). This CDR3 is built from 11 residues. CDR1 and CDR2 from the germline V gene are LGHDT and YNNKEL (reference sequence). CDR3 sequence: CASSHRGRELF. CDR3 coding DNA: TGTGCCAGCAGCCACAGGGGCCGAGAATTGTTC.

V gene TRBV7-3 combines with J gene TRBJ2-2, with 8 bases that match TRBD1. The CDR3 runs 15 residues. Germline CDR1 SGHTA, CDR2 FQGTGA. V shed 2 bases, J shed 4 bases, and the junction held 3 bases outside the gene matches. CDR3 nucleotides: TGTGCCAGCAGCTTAGGACAGGGAGGCACCGGGGAGCTGTTTTTT. Translation: CASSLGQGGTGELFF.

The V gene is TRBV7-2, the J gene TRBJ2-5; 8 bases agree with TRBD1. J gave up 4 bases and V 3 bases, and 7 bases lay outside the gene matches. This CDR3 has 15 amino acids. Per the germline V gene, CDR1 is SGHTA and CDR2 is FQGNSA. The CDR3 sequence: CASSFRTGRSETQYF. The CDR3 DNA is TGTGCCAGCAGCTTCCGGACAGGGAGGTCAGAGACCCAGTACTTC.

This chain joins TRBV20-1 and TRBJ2-3; 10 bases map to TRBD2. V was pared by 3 bases and J by 4 bases, with 7 bases of the junction left unmatched. There are 15 residues in the CDR3. Germline CDR1 DFQATT, CDR2 SNEGSKA (reference sequence). The CDR3 sequence: CSASLPSGSSDTQYF. CDR3 sequence (DNA): TGCAGTGCTAGTTTGCCTAGCGGGAGCTCAGATACGCAGTATTTT.

V is TRBV7-3 and J is TRBJ2-2; D remains ambiguous. V was trimmed by 6 bases and J by 1 base, leaving 9 bases between them. Germline loops: CDR1 SGHTA, CDR2 FQGTGA. CDR3 length: 14 amino acids. The CDR3 loop reads CASREAGNTGELFF. The CDR3 DNA sequence: TGTGCCAGCAGAGAAGCCGGGAACACCGGGGAGCTGTTTTTT.

The rearrangement uses TRBV28 and TRBJ2-3, with 12 bases that match TRBD2. J gave up 5 bases and V 1 base, and 13 bases lay outside the gene matches. The CDR3 loop spans 19 amino acids. From germline, CDR1 is MDHEN and CDR2 SYDVKM. CDR3 amino acids: CASSLFSSGRARLRDTQYF. CDR3 in DNA: TGTGCCAGCAGTTTATTTTCTAGCGGGAGGGCCCGCCTTAGAGATACGCAGTATTTT.

This clone was seen a single time. The chain uses TRBV19 and TRBJ2-5; a possible D gene is TRBD2 (5 bases). V was clipped by 3 bases and J by 5 bases, with 13 bases between them. Germline CDR1 LNHDA, CDR2 SQIVND (reference sequence). This CDR3 region has 14 residues. The CDR3 loop is CASSMILGLETQYF. CDR3 coding DNA: TGTGCCAGTAGTATGATACTAGGGCTCGAGACCCAGTACTTC.

The chain joins TRBV19 to TRBJ1-2, with TRBD1 identical over 9 bases. Germline CDR1 reads LNHDA; CDR2 reads SQIVND (reference sequence). Trimming at V came to 5 bases and at J to 8 bases, leaving 6 bases not matched to a gene. The CDR3 loop spans 13 amino acids. CDR3 nucleotide sequence: TGTGCCAGTAGTGTAACAGGGGGCGCGGGCTACACCTTC. Protein product: CASSVTGGAGYTF.

CDR3 bases: TGTGCCAGCTTACTGAGCGCCCCCGGGGAGCTGTTTTTT. Its protein product is CASLLSAPGELFF. J is TRBJ2-2 and V is TRBV12-3 or TRBV12-4; D is unclear. The CDR3 is 13 residues long. V dropped 8 bases and J dropped 6 bases, with 13 bases sitting between them.

V usage is TRBV9 and J usage is TRBJ1-2, with TRBD1 matching over 8 bases. Looked up from germline, CDR1 is SGDLS and CDR2 is YYNGEE. CDR3 length: 17 residues. V lost 5 bases and J lost 4; bases outside the gene matches: 16. CDR3 sequence (DNA): TGTGCCAGCAGGGCCGGGACAGGTCCGTCCTATGGCTATGGCTACACCTTC. Translating it yields CASRAGTGPSYGYGYTF.

J is TRBJ1-4 and V is TRBV7-2; perhaps TRBD1 as D (6 bases). CDR1 is SGHTA, CDR2 FQGNSA, per germline. The CDR3 sequence is 15 residues long. V shed 4 bases and J shed 7 bases, with 16 bases lying between them. The CDR3, as DNA: TGTGCCAGCAGCTCAGGCGGCAGGGGTGGTGAAAAACTGTTTTTT. It encodes CASSSGGRGGEKLFF.

This chain uses TRBV19 with TRBJ2-5, with D possibly TRBD2 on 6 matching bases. The CDR3 runs 14 residues. The ends were cut back, 3 bases at V and 1 base at J, with 9 bases in the middle. The germline V gene encodes CDR1 LNHDA and CDR2 SQIVND (reference sequence). CDR3 bases: TGTGCCAGTAGTATTGGAGGGTTCCAAGAGACCCAGTACTTC. Amino acid sequence: CASSIGGFQETQYF.

This chain joins TRBV7-3 and TRBJ2-1; TRBD2 matches at 13 bases. CDR3 length: 17 residues. The germline V gene encodes CDR1 SGHTA and CDR2 FQGTGA. The ends lost 2 bases at V and 0 bases at J; junction bases unmatched: 1. The DNA for the CDR3 is TGTGCCAGCAGCTTATGGACTAGCGGGAGCTCCTACAATGAGCAGTTCTTC. This gives the protein CASSLWTSGSSYNEQFF.

This chain links TRBV14 with TRBJ2-1, with a weak D call TRBD1 (5 bases). V was clipped by 0 bases and J by 6 bases, with 24 bases between them. There are 19 residues in the CDR3. Germline V gene lookup returns CDR1 SGHDN and CDR2 FVKESK. The CDR3 loop reads CASSQELLGAHIPSNEQFF. The CDR3 DNA reads TGTGCCAGCAGCCAAGAACTGTTAGGGGCGCATATCCCTTCCAATGAGCAGTTCTTC. Full variable domain (outside the CDR3, taken from reference TRBV14 and TRBJ2-1): EAGVTQFPSHSVIEKGQTVTLRCDPISGHDNLYWYRRVMGKEIKFLLHFVKESKQDESGMPNNRFLAERTGGTYSTLKVQPAELEDSGVYFCASSQELLGAHIPSNEQFFGPGTRLTVL.

CDR3 DNA sequence: TGTGCCAGCAGCTCAAAACCGGGACTAGCGGGAGGCGAGCAGTACTTC. This encodes CASSSKPGLAGGEQYF. The rearrangement joins TRBV7-9 to TRBJ2-7, with 15 positions matching TRBD2. Trimming at V came to 4 bases and at J to 6 bases, leaving 7 bases not matched to a gene. CDR3 size: 16 residues. Germline loops: CDR1 SEHNR, CDR2 FQNEAQ (reference sequence). The variable domain in full, with the rest retrieved from reference TRBV7-9 and TRBJ2-7, is DTGVSQNPRHKITKRGQNVTFRCDPISEHNRLYWYRQTLGQGPEFLTYFQNEAQLEKSRLLSDRFSAERPKGSFSTLEIQRTEQGDSAMYLCASSSKPGLAGGEQYFGPGTRLTVT.

This clone was observed a few times. The chain links TRBV5-5 to TRBJ2-3, with D perhaps matching TRBD2 (7 bases). This CDR3 spans 18 amino acids. V was clipped by 4 bases and J by 3 bases, with 24 bases between them. Germline values: CDR1 SGHKS, CDR2 YYEKEE (reference sequence). CDR3 DNA: TGTGCCAGCAGCCCCGACCAACAGGGAGGGGTTGGGACAGATACGCAGTATTTT. Residues: CASSPDQQGGVGTDTQYF. Full variable domain (remainder filled in from reference TRBV5-5 and TRBJ2-3): DAGVTQSPTHLIKTRGQQVTLRCSPISGHKSVSWYQQVLGQGPQFIFQYYEKEERGRGNFPDRFSARQFPNYSSELNVNALLLGDSALYLCASSPDQQGGVGTDTQYFGPGTRLTVL.

This sequence joins TRBV30 and TRBJ1-1; D remains unclear. V dropped 1 base and J dropped 4 bases, with 16 bases sitting between them. The CDR3 length is 15 residues. Germline lookup yields CDR1 GTSNPN and CDR2 SVGIG (reference sequence). The CDR3 reads CAWSERGEWSTEAFF. CDR3 coding DNA: TGTGCCTGGAGTGAGCGCGGGGAGTGGAGCACTGAAGCTTTCTTT. The whole variable domain, filled in from reference TRBV30 and TRBJ1-1, reads SQTIHQWPATLVQPVGSPLSLECTVEGTSNPNLYWYRQAAGRGLQLLFYSVGIGQISSEVPQNLSASRPQDRQFILSSKKLLLSDSGFYLCAWSERGEWSTEAFFGQGTRLTVV.